The 24 T cell receptor beta chains in this list originate from one sample, sequenced in a study of PD-1 blockade in classical Hodgkin lymphoma. The data were produced by immunoSEQ multiplex PCR, yet TCRdb's version contains in-frame clones alone and is incomplete. The sample contains roughly 70,000 clones, about 64% of which appear only once. Each and every patient relapsed after autologous stem cell transplantation, and patients got differing brentuximab vedotin exposure. The specimen was peripheral blood mononuclear cells (PBMCs), collected before the second cycle of nivolumab. These receptors all stem from a human donor with classical Hodgkin lymphoma.

This chain links TRBV9 with TRBJ2-2, with 7 bases matching TRBD1. Germline lookup yields CDR1 SGDLS and CDR2 YYNGEE. J was trimmed by 7 bases and V by 7 bases; bases with no gene match: 7. CDR3 length equals 13 residues. As DNA, the CDR3 is TGTGCCAGCGGACTGCAGGGGGTCGGGGAGCTGTTTTTT. Its translation: CASGLQGVGELFF.

This clone was counted a few times. V gene TRBV18 combines with J gene TRBJ2-1; D uncertain. The CDR3 extends over 14 amino acids. CDR1 is KGHSH, CDR2 LQKENI, per germline. V lost 0 bases and J 5 bases, leaving 8 bases between the germline ends. CDR3 sequence: CASSPPGPHNEQFF. The CDR3 bases are TGTGCCAGCTCACCACCCGGGCCACACAATGAGCAGTTCTTC. Looking up the rest from reference TRBV18 and TRBJ2-1 gives the full variable domain: NAGVMQNPRHLVRRRGQEARLRCSPMKGHSHVYWYRQLPEEGLKFMVYLQKENIIDESGMPKERFSAEFPKEGPSILRIQQVVRGDSAAYFCASSPPGPHNEQFFGPGTRLTVL.

The CDR3 reads CASSSGGRETQYF. In nucleotides, the CDR3 is TGTGCCAGCAGCTCCGGGGGGAGAGAGACCCAGTACTTC. The chain employs TRBV7-3 and TRBJ2-5; TRBD2 matches 7 bases. This CDR3 contains 13 residues. V lost 4 bases and J lost 4; bases outside the gene matches: 3. Germline CDR1 reads SGHTA; CDR2 reads FQGTGA.

The genes are TRBV5-1 and TRBJ1-1; D is unresolved. There are 11 residues in the CDR3. CDR1 is SGHRS and CDR2 is YFSETQ in the germline V gene. V was cut by 7 bases and J by 1 base, with 5 bases left in between. The CDR3 sequence is CASSENTEAFF. In nucleotides, the CDR3 is TGCGCCAGCTCGGAGAACACTGAAGCTTTCTTT.

The rearrangement joins TRBV9 to TRBJ2-1; 8 positions agree with TRBD2. The J segment lost 4 bases and the V segment lost 0 bases, leaving 3 bases of the junction unmatched. The CDR3 runs 15 residues. Germline assignment: CDR1 SGDLS and CDR2 YYNGEE. The CDR3 DNA sequence: TGTGCCAGCAGCGTAGGCAGCGGGAGTTACAATGAGCAGTTCTTC. It translates to CASSVGSGSYNEQFF.

The genes are TRBV7-9 and TRBJ1-2; possible D gene TRBD1, 5 bases. The V gene's germline CDR1 is SEHNR and CDR2 FQNEAQ (reference sequence). V lost 5 bases and J lost 7, with 23 bases in between. The CDR3 is 16 residues long. The CDR3 here is CASSTGLQVFRGGYTF. In nucleotides, the CDR3 is TGTGCCAGCAGCACGGGACTGCAGGTATTCCGGGGTGGCTACACCTTC.

The V and J genes are TRBV28 and TRBJ2-1; D may be TRBD2 (6 bases). Between the trimmed V and J ends, which lost 7 bases and 8 bases, there was a span of 15 bases. The CDR3 runs 13 residues. Per the germline V gene, CDR1 is MDHEN and CDR2 is SYDVKM. Here the CDR3 DNA reads TGTGCCAGCAACCCGAAGTCTAGCGATGAGCAGTTCTTC. The encoded protein is CASNPKSSDEQFF.

This chain uses TRBV28 with TRBJ2-3; a weak D match, TRBD2 (6 bases). CDR1 MDHEN and CDR2 SYDVKM come from the germline V gene. Trimming left V 7 bases short and J 1 base short, with 24 bases between. The CDR3 loop spans 18 amino acids. The CDR3: CASTKGTRGPSGTDTQYF. The CDR3 nucleotides read TGTGCCAGCACCAAGGGTACGCGGGGTCCCTCTGGCACAGATACGCAGTATTTT.

In this sample, this clone turned up once. The V and J genes are TRBV7-8 and TRBJ2-1; a weak D match, TRBD2 (6 bases). This CDR3 is built from 13 residues. The germline V gene has CDR1 SGHVS and CDR2 FQNEAQ. The V end was cut by 8 bases, the J end by 4 bases, with 12 bases between. CDR3 amino acids: CASGGTPYNEQFF. The CDR3 nucleotides read TGTGCCAGCGGGGGGACCCCGTACAATGAGCAGTTCTTC.

V is TRBV19 and J is TRBJ1-5; D perhaps matches TRBD1 (5 bases). V shed 10 bases and J shed 3 bases, with 16 bases lying between them. The V gene's germline CDR1 is LNHDA and CDR2 SQIVND (reference sequence). This CDR3 contains 14 residues. CDR3 protein: CATDLGGYNQPQHF. For the CDR3, the DNA is TGTGCCACCGACCTGGGGGGTTACAATCAGCCCCAGCATTTT.

The rearrangement uses TRBV27 and TRBJ1-2; D remains ambiguous. Germline V CDR1 and CDR2: MNHEY, SMNVEV (reference sequence). Trimming pared 4 bases from V and 8 bases from J, leaving 20 bases between. The CDR3 contains 15 residues. The DNA of the CDR3 is TGTGCCAGCAGTTACTCGGGGATGACCTGGGAAGGCTACACCTTC. This codes for CASSYSGMTWEGYTF.

This clone was seen once. The chain uses TRBV5-5 and TRBJ2-7; 7 bases fit TRBD1. The CDR3 extends over 13 amino acids. Per germline, CDR1 SGHKS and CDR2 YYEKEE (reference sequence). The V gene end was trimmed by 5 bases and the J gene end by 3 bases; junction bases not matched to a gene: 5. CDR3 sequence (DNA): TGTGCCAGCAGGTCCGGGACAGACTACGAGCAGTACTTC. Translated, it gives CASRSGTDYEQYF. Full variable domain (rest looked up from reference TRBV5-5 and TRBJ2-7): DAGVTQSPTHLIKTRGQQVTLRCSPISGHKSVSWYQQVLGQGPQFIFQYYEKEERGRGNFPDRFSARQFPNYSSELNVNALLLGDSALYLCASRSGTDYEQYFGPGTRLTVT.

J is TRBJ1-4 and V is TRBV28; a weak D match, TRBD1 (5 bases). Germline CDR1 is MDHEN and CDR2 is SYDVKM. The V end was cut by 6 bases, the J end by 5 bases, with 10 bases between. The CDR3 sequence is 13 residues long. The CDR3 is CASSRGENEKLFF. DNA for the CDR3: TGTGCCAGCAGCCGGGGCGAAAATGAAAAACTGTTTTTT.

The CDR3, as DNA: TGTGCCACGGGGTCCTACGAGCAGTACTTC. It is translated as CATGSYEQYF. This chain joins TRBV25-1 and TRBJ2-7, with D tentatively TRBD2 (5 bases). The ends were cut back, 10 bases at V and 1 base at J, with 5 bases in the middle. The CDR3 runs to 10 residues. Germline CDR1 reads MGHDK; CDR2 reads SYGVNS.

The V call is TRBV27, the J call TRBJ2-2; 7 nucleotides agree with TRBD1. The CDR3 spans 15 residues. Germline V gene lookup returns CDR1 MNHEY and CDR2 SMNVEV (reference sequence). With 5 bases clipped from V and 1 base from J, the junction kept 4 bases outside the gene matches. The CDR3 sequence: CASSPGQLNTGELFF. CDR3 DNA sequence: TGTGCCAGCAGTCCGGGACAGCTGAACACCGGGGAGCTGTTTTTT.

This clone has more than one count but fewer than ten. Here the CDR3 DNA reads TGTGCCAGCAGTTTGACGGGCAGGGTTAATGAAAAACTGTTTTTT. Translating it yields CASSLTGRVNEKLFF. This sequence joins TRBV28 and TRBJ1-4, with D maybe TRBD1 (5 bases). This CDR3 is built from 15 residues. CDR1 and CDR2 from the germline V gene are MDHEN and SYDVKM. The V end lost 3 bases, the J end lost 4 bases, and 12 bases lay between the germline ends.

The rearrangement uses TRBV12-1 and TRBJ2-1; the DNA was not compared with TRBD2, the D call given in the table. TRBV12-1 is given as a pseudogene. This CDR3 contains 14 residues. DNA of the CDR3: TGTGCCAGCAGCGGACTAGCGGTTTACAATGAGCAGTTCTTC. Amino acids: CASSGLAVYNEQFF.

The chain joins TRBV10-1 to TRBJ1-1, with 10 positions matching TRBD1. The CDR3 spans 16 residues. The germline gives CDR1 WNHNN, CDR2 SYGVQD (reference sequence). Trimming took 4 bases from V and 0 from J; bases not matched to a gene: 5. CDR3 nucleotide sequence: TGCGCCAGCAGTGCCGGGACAGGGGTCATGAACACTGAAGCTTTCTTT. Its translation is CASSAGTGVMNTEAFF.

This clone was recorded a few times. The chain uses TRBV2 and TRBJ1-1; TRBD1 agrees at 8 bases. Trimming at V came to 5 bases and at J to 4 bases, leaving 6 bases not matched to a gene. This CDR3 comprises 14 residues. From germline, CDR1 is SNHLY and CDR2 FYNNEI. The DNA of the CDR3 is TGTGCCAGCAGTCAGGACAGGGTTGGCACTGAAGCTTTCTTT. Residues: CASSQDRVGTEAFF.

The chain combines TRBV4-1 with TRBJ1-2; D may be TRBD1 (5 bases). The germline gives CDR1 MGHRA, CDR2 YSYEKL. Trimming removed 0 bases from V and 5 bases from J, with 10 bases in between. This CDR3 has 14 amino acids. The CDR3 DNA reads as TGCGCCAGCAGCCAAGAAAGGGGAGGGTATGGCTACACCTTC. Translation: CASSQERGGYGYTF.

The V and J genes are TRBV29-1 and TRBJ1-2, with D perhaps matching TRBD1 (5 bases). CDR3 length: 12 amino acids. Germline CDR1 is SQVTM and CDR2 is ANQGSEA. The V end was cut by 1 base, the J end by 7 bases, with 10 bases between. CDR3 sequence: CSVEVGLFGYTF. CDR3 DNA: TGCAGCGTTGAAGTGGGGCTCTTTGGCTACACCTTC.

V is TRBV5-8 and J is TRBJ2-3; no reliable D call. Germline V gives CDR1 SGHTS, CDR2 YDEGEE. CDR3 length: 14 amino acids. The ends were cut back, 1 base at V and 0 bases at J, with 6 bases in the middle. The CDR3 region is CASSLTASTDTQYF. In nucleotides, the CDR3 is TGTGCCAGCAGCTTGACGGCTAGCACAGATACGCAGTATTTT.

The gene calls are TRBV5-1 and TRBJ2-2; possible D gene TRBD2, 5 bases. Trimming removed 5 bases from V and 6 bases from J, with 11 bases in between. The CDR3 length is 13 residues. Per germline, CDR1 SGHRS and CDR2 YFSETQ. The CDR3 nucleotides read TGCGCCAGCAGGGACTCCCTCCCCGGGGAGCTGTTTTTT. It yields the protein CASRDSLPGELFF.

The chain recombines TRBV19 with TRBJ1-3, with D uncertain. Per germline, CDR1 LNHDA and CDR2 SQIVND (reference sequence). V lost 3 bases, J lost 0 bases, and 9 bases lay in between. The CDR3 length is 15 residues. The DNA for the CDR3 is TGTGCCAGTAGTATGAGGAGGAGCTCTGGAAACACCATATATTTT. It codes for CASSMRRSSGNTIYF.